Shown below are 19 T cell receptor beta chains from a single sample sequenced in a study of blood T cells in healthy people across ages. A second PCR of 7 to 11 cycles used a sample-barcoded 5' primer and a J-beta primer mix. TCRdb redid the calling of the 5' RACE reads with MiXCR, one entry per CDR3 protein. Of over a million distinct CDR3 sequences listed, about 23% are singletons. These records were also assigned to another study, of T cells of mothers and their children.

The specimen was blood. The receptors derive from a girl under 10 years old in good health.

In this sample, this clonotype turned up a few times. V is TRBV6-2 or TRBV6-3 and J is TRBJ2-7, with D unclear. Trimming stripped 6 bases from V and 3 bases from J, with 15 bases between. The length of the CDR3 is 14 residues. CDR1 MNHEY and CDR2 SVGEGT come from the germline V gene. This chain's CDR3 is CASSPSLTHYEQYF. The DNA of the CDR3 is TGTGCCAGCAGCCCAAGCCTGACACACTACGAGCAGTACTTC.

This clonotype was seen a few times. CDR3 nucleotide sequence: TGTGCCAGCAGCCAAGATATAGGACTATCCTCCTACAATGAGCAGTTCTTC. The encoded protein is CASSQDIGLSSYNEQFF. The chain has TRBV3-1 and TRBJ2-1, with a tentative D call TRBD2 (6 bases). Germline V CDR1 and CDR2: LGHDT, YNNKEL (reference sequence). This CDR3 region has 17 residues. V lost 0 bases and J 0 bases, leaving 12 bases between the germline ends.

The rearrangement joins TRBV14 to TRBJ2-1; D may be TRBD1 or TRBD2 (5 bases each). The CDR3 length is 17 residues. V lost 0 bases and J 4 bases, leaving 16 bases between the germline ends. In germline, CDR1 is SGHDN, CDR2 FVKESK. CDR3 DNA: TGTGCCAGCAGCCAAGATGGGACCCAACACCGGTACAATGAGCAGTTCTTC. Encoded protein: CASSQDGTQHRYNEQFF.

V is TRBV11-1 and J is TRBJ2-5; D perhaps matches TRBD1 (6 bases). Gene TRBJ2-1 matches the end of the DNA better, so the J call may be wrong. The CDR3 runs to 19 residues. Germline V CDR1 and CDR2: SGHAT, FQDESV (reference sequence). The CDR3 coding sequence is TGTGCCAGCAGCCGGTCCCTAAAAATCCGGGACATTAATGTCGATGAGCAGTTCTTC. Amino acid sequence: CASSRSLKIRDINVDEQFF.

J is TRBJ1-1 and V is TRBV7-2; unclear D gene. This CDR3 is 14 amino acids long. Trimming took off 4 bases at V and 4 bases at J, with 13 bases between the two ends. The V gene's germline CDR1 is SGHTA and CDR2 FQGNSA. The CDR3 sequence is CASSSEGPRTEAFF. The CDR3 DNA follows: TGTGCCAGCAGCTCGGAGGGCCCGCGCACTGAAGCTTTCTTT. The variable domain in full, completed from reference TRBV7-2 and TRBJ1-1, reads GAGVSQSPSNKVTEKGKDVELRCDPISGHTALYWYRQSLGQGLEFLIYFQGNSAPDKSGLPSDRFSAERTGGSVSTLTIQRTQQEDSAVYLCASSSEGPRTEAFFGQGTRLTVV.

This clonotype turned up a few times. The chain uses TRBV7-8 and TRBJ2-3; TRBD2 matches at 9 bases. The ends lost 0 bases at V and 4 bases at J; junction bases unmatched: 14. Germline CDR1 reads SGHVS; CDR2 reads FQNEAQ. This CDR3 contains 19 residues. The CDR3 reads CASSLAPVGGGDVADTQYF. For the CDR3, the DNA is TGTGCCAGCAGCTTAGCCCCGGTGGGCGGGGGGGATGTGGCAGATACGCAGTATTTT.

This clonotype showed up many times. CDR3 bases: TGCAGTGTTCGGGAGCAGTTCTTC. This translates into CSVREQFF. This chain connects TRBV29-1 to TRBJ2-1; D call uncertain. Germline lookup yields CDR1 SQVTM and CDR2 ANQGSEA. This CDR3 contains 8 residues.

This clonotype was seen a handful of times. The chain is built from TRBV4-1 and TRBJ2-7; no firm D call. CDR1 and CDR2 (germline): MGHRA, YSYEKL. This CDR3 has 17 amino acids. The V end lost 0 bases, the J end lost 3 bases, and 18 bases lay between the germline ends. CDR3 region: CASSQEGPGEVGYEQYF. The CDR3 nucleotides are TGCGCCAGCAGCCAAGAGGGCCCTGGAGAGGTGGGCTACGAGCAGTACTTC.

The rearrangement joins TRBV7-9 to TRBJ2-5; D unresolved. The CDR3 consists of 12 residues. CDR1 and CDR2 (germline): SEHNR, FQNEAQ (reference sequence). The V gene lost 2 bases and the J gene lost 5 bases, with 6 bases spanning the gap. CDR3 sequence (DNA): TGTGCCAGCAGCTTATTAATGGAGACCCAGTACTTC. Amino acid sequence: CASSLLMETQYF.

The table lists this clonotype with a few counts. The V call is TRBV12-3 or TRBV12-4, the J call TRBJ2-7, with 10 bases identical to TRBD2. Gene TRBJ2-1 matches the end of the DNA better, so the J call may be wrong. The CDR3 loop spans 15 amino acids. The CDR3 region is CASSSISGGAGEQFF. The CDR3 DNA follows: TGTGCCAGCAGTTCGATCAGCGGGGGGGCCGGTGAGCAGTTCTTC.

The chain carries TRBV11-2 and TRBJ2-7, with 8 nucleotides matching TRBD2. This CDR3 contains 16 residues. The V gene's germline CDR1 is SGHAT and CDR2 FQNNGV. V lost 2 bases, J lost 0 bases, and 6 bases stayed unmatched. CDR3: CASSLLGSGDSYEQYF. DNA for the CDR3: TGTGCCAGCAGCTTACTGGGTAGCGGGGACTCCTACGAGCAGTACTTC.

V gene TRBV7-3 combines with J gene TRBJ2-7; D is possibly TRBD1 (5 bases). This CDR3 spans 13 amino acids. V lost 4 bases and J 5 bases, leaving 12 bases between the germline ends. Per germline, CDR1 SGHTA and CDR2 FQGTGA. CDR3 coding DNA: TGTGCCAGCAGCTCAGACAGCCGGAACGAGCAGTACTTC. It translates to CASSSDSRNEQYF.

The gene calls are TRBV6-1 and TRBJ1-2, with D possibly matching TRBD1 (5 bases). Germline CDR1 reads MNHNS; CDR2 reads SASEGT. Trimming left V 6 bases short and J 5 bases short, with 10 bases between. This CDR3 region has 12 residues. In DNA form, the CDR3 reads TGTGCCAGCAGGACAGCCTCTTATGGCTACACCTTC. This sequence encodes CASRTASYGYTF.

The chain has TRBV28 and TRBJ2-5; TRBD1 matches 7 bases. The last part of the DNA fits TRBJ2-7 better; the J call may be wrong. This CDR3 is built from 14 residues. In germline, CDR1 is MDHEN, CDR2 SYDVKM. The DNA for the CDR3 is TGTGCCAGCAGTCGCACAGGGGAACGGTACGAGCAGTACTTC. Amino acid sequence: CASSRTGERYEQYF.

The CDR3 sequence: CSASLLDSNQPQHF. CDR3 nucleotides: TGCAGTGCTAGCCTACTGGATAGCAATCAGCCCCAGCATTTT. The V and J genes are TRBV20-1 and TRBJ1-5; D ambiguous. CDR1 and CDR2 (germline): DFQATT, SNEGSKA (reference sequence). V lost 3 bases and J lost 0, with 9 bases in between. There are 14 residues in the CDR3.

As regards this clonotype: This may arise from a read error, as a much more abundant clone is one base away. The chain combines TRBV6-2 or TRBV6-3 with TRBJ2-1; D not resolved. Germline loops: CDR1 MNHEY, CDR2 SVGEGT. The CDR3 spans 11 residues. V shed 2 bases and J shed 8 bases, with 4 bases lying between them. The CDR3 loop reads CASSYPDEQFF. CDR3 nucleotides: TGTGCCAGCAGTTACCCGGATGAGCAGTTCTTC.

This clonotype was seen a few times. V usage is TRBV15 and J usage is TRBJ2-4; tentative D call: TRBD2 (5 bases). V was shortened by 4 bases and J by 3 bases, with 10 bases between the two germline ends. This CDR3 region has 14 residues. CDR1 and CDR2 from the germline V gene are LNHNV and YYDKDF (reference sequence). CDR3 amino acids: CATSTGNHKNIQYF. DNA for the CDR3: TGTGCCACCAGCACGGGGAACCACAAAAACATTCAGTACTTC.

The chain couples TRBV28 to TRBJ1-4; D is perhaps TRBD1 (5 bases). V was trimmed by 4 bases and J by 8 bases, leaving 11 bases between them. The V gene's germline CDR1 is MDHEN and CDR2 SYDVKM. The CDR3 extends over 13 amino acids. DNA for the CDR3: TGTGCCAGCAGTTCGGGGGTGATCGAAAAACTGTTTTTT. As protein: CASSSGVIEKLFF. The whole variable domain, remainder taken from reference TRBV28 and TRBJ1-4, is DVKVTQSSRYLVKRTGEKVFLECVQDMDHENMFWYRQDPGLGLRLIYFSYDVKMKEKGDIPEGYSVSREKKERFSLILESASTNQTSMYLCASSSGVIEKLFFGSGTQLSVL.

The chain couples TRBV29-1 to TRBJ2-2; TRBD2 aligns across 8 bases. Losses at the gene ends were 4 bases for V and 4 bases for J; bases not matched to a gene: 5. The CDR3 is made up of 14 amino acids. Per the germline V gene, CDR1 is SQVTM and CDR2 is ANQGSEA. This CDR3 is CSVGTSLGTGELFF. For the CDR3, the DNA is TGCAGCGTTGGGACTAGCCTCGGCACCGGGGAGCTGTTTTTT.